What follows are 12 T cell receptor beta chains derived from one specimen sequenced in a study of T cell responses to AZD1222 COVID-19 vaccine. Libraries were prepared by immunoSEQ multiplex PCR; TCRdb keeps only in-frame clonotypes and omits some of them. The repertoire holds more than 95,000 clones, roughly 86% seen once, with 3.3% in the top ten. Material: peripheral blood, obtained 28 days after the second dose of the MenACWY control vaccine. All receptors derive from an adult who received the MenACWY meningococcal vaccine as a control.

This rearrangement joins TRBV2 to TRBJ2-2; 10 positions match TRBD1. Germline loops: CDR1 SNHLY, CDR2 FYNNEI. This CDR3 region has 17 residues. V shed 4 bases, J shed 3 bases, and the junction held 8 bases outside the gene matches. The CDR3 DNA follows: TGTGCCAGCAGTGCAAGGGGGACAGGGGCTTACACCGGGGAGCTGTTTTTT. Amino acids: CASSARGTGAYTGELFF.

This clone has a handful of counts. Other nucleotide sequences from this sample produce the same CDR3. This rearrangement joins TRBV7-9 to TRBJ2-3, with D tentatively TRBD2 (7 bases). The CDR3 is made up of 13 amino acids. Germline V gene sequence: CDR1 SEHNR, CDR2 FQNEAQ (reference sequence). V dropped 3 bases and J dropped 4 bases, with 8 bases sitting between them. CDR3 DNA sequence: TGTGCCAGCAGCTTCGGGGGGCCAGATACGCAGTATTTT. This sequence encodes CASSFGGPDTQYF.

The V gene is TRBV7-9, the J gene TRBJ1-2, with TRBD1 matching over 8 bases. Germline V lookup: CDR1 SEHNR, CDR2 FQNEAQ (reference sequence). The CDR3 length is 17 residues. The V gene end was trimmed by 5 bases and the J gene end by 3 bases; junction bases not matched to a gene: 14. DNA of the CDR3: TGTGCCAGCAGCCCAAGGGGTCGGGCAGGGGGCGACTATGGCTACACCTTC. Translated, it gives CASSPRGRAGGDYGYTF.

The genes are TRBV4-1 and TRBJ1-5; perhaps TRBD1 as D (6 bases). The CDR3 totals 19 residues. V was clipped by 8 bases and J by 0 bases, with 26 bases between them. Germline V CDR1 and CDR2: MGHRA, YSYEKL. As DNA, the CDR3 is TGCGCCAGCGCCGCCGCCGTGCGGGCAGGGGATTATAGCAATCAGCCCCAGCATTTT. It translates to CASAAAVRAGDYSNQPQHF.

J is TRBJ2-4 and V is TRBV3-1 (or the pseudogene TRBV3-2); tentatively, D is TRBD1 (5 bases). V gave up 3 bases and J gave up 0 bases, with 12 bases separating them. The CDR3 extends over 16 amino acids. Germline CDR1 reads LGHDT; CDR2 reads YNNKEL (reference sequence). CDR3 protein: CASSQRQSLAKNIQYF. CDR3 nucleotides: TGTGCCAGCAGCCAGAGACAGTCCCTAGCCAAAAACATTCAGTACTTC.

This chain links TRBV7-3 with TRBJ2-7, with D perhaps TRBD1 (6 bases). The CDR3 loop spans 13 amino acids. With 4 bases removed from V and 7 bases from J, the gap between germline ends came to 14 bases. From germline, CDR1 is SGHTA and CDR2 FQGTGA. DNA of the CDR3: TGTGCCAGCAGCTCAGGGGTGTCGGGTGAGCAGTACTTC. Its protein is CASSSGVSGEQYF.

This clone was seen only once. The genes are TRBV5-3 and TRBJ1-4; unclear D gene. TRBV5-3 is assigned to the ORF class and has an uncertain function. The CDR3 has 17 amino acids. The V and J ends lost 3 bases and 0 bases respectively, with 15 bases between them. The CDR3 coding sequence is TGTGCCAGAAGCTCCCATAGGCAGCCTTCAACTAATGAAAAACTGTTTTTT. It is translated as CARSSHRQPSTNEKLFF.

The count of this clone is one. V and J are TRBV2 and TRBJ1-3; 7 positions match TRBD1. CDR1 and CDR2 from the germline V gene are SNHLY and FYNNEI. This CDR3 is built from 14 residues. J lost 0 bases, V lost 4 bases, and 0 bases had no gene match. This CDR3 reads CASSGQGSGNTIYF. CDR3 in DNA: TGTGCCAGCAGTGGACAGGGCTCTGGAAACACCATATATTTT.

V usage is TRBV3-1 (or the pseudogene TRBV3-2) and J usage is TRBJ1-5, with unresolved D. This CDR3 has 14 residues. Trimming left V 0 bases short and J 4 bases short, with 7 bases between. The germline gives CDR1 LGHDT, CDR2 YNNKEL (reference sequence). The chain's CDR3 is CASSQDLVNQPQHF. CDR3 coding DNA: TGTGCCAGCAGCCAAGATCTTGTTAATCAGCCCCAGCATTTT.

The chain combines TRBV7-9 with TRBJ2-5; 7 bases line up with TRBD1. Germline CDR1 is SEHNR and CDR2 is FQNEAQ (reference sequence). The CDR3 sequence is 14 residues long. The junction had 7 bases not matched to a gene; V was cut back by 6 bases and J by 3 bases. CDR3 sequence: CASRYAGTEETQYF. The CDR3 region has the DNA TGTGCCAGCAGGTACGCCGGGACAGAAGAGACCCAGTACTTC.

The chain uses TRBV19 and TRBJ1-1; a weak D match, TRBD1 (5 bases). V was shortened by 5 bases and J by 6 bases, with 10 bases between the two germline ends. This CDR3 is 12 amino acids long. Per germline, CDR1 LNHDA and CDR2 SQIVND (reference sequence). The CDR3 region is CASSRDLAEAFF. The DNA of the CDR3 is TGTGCCAGTAGTCGGGACCTGGCTGAAGCTTTCTTT.

The CDR3 nucleotides read TGTGCCAGCAGCGCCCTCCCGACAACAAGTGCTGAAGCTTTCTTT. Translated: CASSALPTTSAEAFF. The rearrangement links TRBV9 to TRBJ1-1; no definite D call. In germline, CDR1 is SGDLS, CDR2 YYNGEE. The CDR3 spans 15 residues. V was shortened by 3 bases and J by 6 bases, with 18 bases between the two germline ends.